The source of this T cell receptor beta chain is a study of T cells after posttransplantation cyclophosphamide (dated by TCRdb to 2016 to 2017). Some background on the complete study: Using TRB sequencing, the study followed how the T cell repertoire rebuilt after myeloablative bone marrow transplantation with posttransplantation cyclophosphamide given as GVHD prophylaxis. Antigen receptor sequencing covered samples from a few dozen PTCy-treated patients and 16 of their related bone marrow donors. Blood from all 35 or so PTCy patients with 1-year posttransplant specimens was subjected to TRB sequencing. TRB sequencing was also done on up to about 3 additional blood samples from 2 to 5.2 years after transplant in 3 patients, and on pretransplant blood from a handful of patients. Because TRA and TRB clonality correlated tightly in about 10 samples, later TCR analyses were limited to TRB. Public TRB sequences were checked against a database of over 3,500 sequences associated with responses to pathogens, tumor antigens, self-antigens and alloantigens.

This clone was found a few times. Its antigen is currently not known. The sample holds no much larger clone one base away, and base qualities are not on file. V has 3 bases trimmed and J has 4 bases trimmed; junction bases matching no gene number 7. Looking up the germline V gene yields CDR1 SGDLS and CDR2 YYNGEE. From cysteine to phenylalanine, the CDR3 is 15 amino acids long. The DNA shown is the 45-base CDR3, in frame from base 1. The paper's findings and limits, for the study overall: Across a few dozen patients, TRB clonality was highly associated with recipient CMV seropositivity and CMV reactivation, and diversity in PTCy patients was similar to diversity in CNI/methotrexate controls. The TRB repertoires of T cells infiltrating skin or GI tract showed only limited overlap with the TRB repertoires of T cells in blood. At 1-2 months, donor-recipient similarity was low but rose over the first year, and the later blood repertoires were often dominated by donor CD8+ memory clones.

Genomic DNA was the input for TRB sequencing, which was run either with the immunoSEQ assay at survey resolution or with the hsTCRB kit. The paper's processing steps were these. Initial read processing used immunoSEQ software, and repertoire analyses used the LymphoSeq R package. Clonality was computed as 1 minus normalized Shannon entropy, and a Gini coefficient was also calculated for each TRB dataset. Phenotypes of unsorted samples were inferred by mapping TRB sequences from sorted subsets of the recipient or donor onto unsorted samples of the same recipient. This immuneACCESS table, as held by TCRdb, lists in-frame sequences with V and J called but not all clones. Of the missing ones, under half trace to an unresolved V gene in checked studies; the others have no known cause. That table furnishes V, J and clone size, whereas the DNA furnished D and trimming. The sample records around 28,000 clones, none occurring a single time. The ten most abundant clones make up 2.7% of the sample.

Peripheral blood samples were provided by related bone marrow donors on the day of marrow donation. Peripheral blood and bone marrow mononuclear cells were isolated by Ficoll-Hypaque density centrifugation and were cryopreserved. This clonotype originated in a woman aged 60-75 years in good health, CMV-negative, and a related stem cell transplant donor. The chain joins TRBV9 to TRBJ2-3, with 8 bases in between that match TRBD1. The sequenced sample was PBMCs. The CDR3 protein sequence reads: CASSAQQGGPDTQYF. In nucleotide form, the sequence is TGTGCCAGCAGCGCTCAACAGGGGGGCCCAGATACGCAGTATTTT.